This TCR beta chain was retrieved from a study of OX40 agonist ivuxolimab in advanced cancers. Study-level information: Participants averaged about 66 years of age (range 23 to 79) and were roughly 83% male. Partial response was recorded in three patients: one hepatocellular carcinoma and two cutaneous melanoma cases. Study conclusions and caveats: CD8+ T cells (on average) carried more expanded clones than CD4+ T cells.

As for this clone: The antigen is not known.

Only in-frame clones appear in the TCRdb table, and some are missing; sequencing was by immunoSEQ multiplex PCR. The table includes about 48,000 clones, more than 85% detected once. The source material was CD4+ or CD8+ T cells sorted from blood, sampled in a trial of the OX40 agonist ivuxolimab. The receptor was derived from an adult with an advanced solid tumor such as melanoma, head and neck, liver or kidney cancer.

The CDR3 protein is CASSDPDRVYTGELFF. The CDR3 region has the DNA TGTGCCAGCAGTGATCCTGACAGGGTATACACCGGGGAGCTGTTTTTT. The rearrangement links TRBV25-1 to TRBJ2-2, with 7 bases that match TRBD1. V lost 3 bases to trimming and J lost 3 bases; unmatched junction nucleotides: 7. Per germline, CDR1 MGHDK and CDR2 SYGVNS. This CDR3 has 16 amino acids.